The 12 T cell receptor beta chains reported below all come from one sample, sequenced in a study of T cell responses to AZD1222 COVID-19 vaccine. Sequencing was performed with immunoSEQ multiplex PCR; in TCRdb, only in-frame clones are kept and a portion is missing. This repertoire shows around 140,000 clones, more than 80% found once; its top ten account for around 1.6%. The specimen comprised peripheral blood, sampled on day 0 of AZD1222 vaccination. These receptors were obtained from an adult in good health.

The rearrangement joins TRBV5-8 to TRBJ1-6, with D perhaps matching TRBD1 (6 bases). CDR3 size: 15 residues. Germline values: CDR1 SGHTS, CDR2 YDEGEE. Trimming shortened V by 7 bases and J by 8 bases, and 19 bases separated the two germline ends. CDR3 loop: CASPFLRTVHSPLHF. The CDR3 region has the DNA TGTGCCAGCCCCTTTTTGAGGACAGTGCATTCACCCCTCCACTTT.

The CDR3 nucleotides read TGTGCCAGCTCACAAGCCACAGATCCCTCCTACAATGAGCAGTTCTTC. It codes for CASSQATDPSYNEQFF. The chain carries TRBV18 and TRBJ2-1; D uncertain. Trimming removed 4 bases from V and 0 bases from J, with 13 bases in between. CDR1 and CDR2 (germline): KGHSH, LQKENI. The length of the CDR3 is 16 residues.

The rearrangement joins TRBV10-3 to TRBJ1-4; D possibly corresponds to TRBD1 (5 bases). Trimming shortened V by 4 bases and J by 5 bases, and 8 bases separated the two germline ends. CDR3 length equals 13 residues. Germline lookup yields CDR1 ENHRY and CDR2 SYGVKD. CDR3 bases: TGTGCCATCAGTGTCAGGGTAAATGAAAAACTGTTTTTT. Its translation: CAISVRVNEKLFF.

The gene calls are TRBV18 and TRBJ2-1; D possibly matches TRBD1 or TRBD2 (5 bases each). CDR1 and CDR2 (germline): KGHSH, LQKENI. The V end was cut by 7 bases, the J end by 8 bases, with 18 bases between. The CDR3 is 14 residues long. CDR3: CASLTGAPMDEQFF. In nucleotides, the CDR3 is TGTGCCAGCTTAACCGGGGCCCCAATGGATGAGCAGTTCTTC.

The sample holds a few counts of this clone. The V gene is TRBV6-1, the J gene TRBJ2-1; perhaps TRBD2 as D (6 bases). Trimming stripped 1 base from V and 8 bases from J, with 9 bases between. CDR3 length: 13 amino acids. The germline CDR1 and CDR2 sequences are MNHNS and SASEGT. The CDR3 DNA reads TGTGCCAGCAGTGAAGTTCGGGGGTATGAGCAGTTCTTC. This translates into CASSEVRGYEQFF.

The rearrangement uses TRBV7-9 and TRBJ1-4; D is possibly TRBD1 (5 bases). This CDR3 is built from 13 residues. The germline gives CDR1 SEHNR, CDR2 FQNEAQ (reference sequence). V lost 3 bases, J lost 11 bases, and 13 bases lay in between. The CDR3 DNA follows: TGTGCCAGCAGCTTGGACGGGGCGGTTAAACTGTTTTTT. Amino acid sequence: CASSLDGAVKLFF.

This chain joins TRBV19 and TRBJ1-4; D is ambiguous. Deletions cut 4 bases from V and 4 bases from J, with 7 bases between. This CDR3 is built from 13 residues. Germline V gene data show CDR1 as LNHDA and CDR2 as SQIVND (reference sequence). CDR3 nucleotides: TGTGCCAGTAGTACCCGCTATAATGAAAAACTGTTTTTT. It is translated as CASSTRYNEKLFF.

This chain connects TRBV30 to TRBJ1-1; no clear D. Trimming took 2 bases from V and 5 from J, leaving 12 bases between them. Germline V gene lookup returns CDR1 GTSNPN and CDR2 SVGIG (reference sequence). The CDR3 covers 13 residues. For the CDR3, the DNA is TGTGCCTGGAGTTTGGCTCCGTGGACTGAAGCTTTCTTT. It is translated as CAWSLAPWTEAFF.

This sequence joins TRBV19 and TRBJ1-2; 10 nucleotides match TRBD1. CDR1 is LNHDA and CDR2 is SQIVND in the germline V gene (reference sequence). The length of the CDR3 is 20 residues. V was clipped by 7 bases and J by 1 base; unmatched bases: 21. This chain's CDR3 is CASTFRYIGQGVYGNYGYTF. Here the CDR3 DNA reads TGTGCCAGTACCTTCCGATATATAGGACAGGGGGTTTACGGTAACTATGGCTACACCTTC.

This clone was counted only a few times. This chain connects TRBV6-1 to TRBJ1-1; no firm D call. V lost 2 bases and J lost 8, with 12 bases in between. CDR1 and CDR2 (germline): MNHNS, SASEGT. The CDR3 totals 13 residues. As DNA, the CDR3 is TGTGCCAGCAGTGAATTTAGGTGGGCAGAAGCTTTCTTT. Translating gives CASSEFRWAEAFF.

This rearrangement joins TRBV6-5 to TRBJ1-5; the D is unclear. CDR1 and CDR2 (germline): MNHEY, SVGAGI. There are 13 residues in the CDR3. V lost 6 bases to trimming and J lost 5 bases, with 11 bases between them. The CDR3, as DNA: TGTGCCAGCAGGCGAGCGGTAGATCAGCCCCAGCATTTT. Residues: CASRRAVDQPQHF.

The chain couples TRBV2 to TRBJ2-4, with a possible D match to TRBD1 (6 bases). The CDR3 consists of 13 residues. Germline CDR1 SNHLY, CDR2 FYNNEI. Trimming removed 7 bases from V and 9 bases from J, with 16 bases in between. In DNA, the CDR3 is TGTGCCAGCACCTTAATGGGGGCGGGCATTCAGTACTTC. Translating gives CASTLMGAGIQYF.